These T cell receptor beta chains were read from a single sample in a study of T cell changes during pregnancy in multiple sclerosis. Sequencing was performed with immunoSEQ multiplex PCR; in TCRdb, only in-frame clones are kept and a portion is missing. The top ten clones hold approximately 1.5% of a sample with under 85,000 clones, about 93% of them seen once. Specimen: peripheral blood, collected in the third trimester of pregnancy. These TCRs come from a female donor in good health, enrolled as a control in a pregnancy study. CDR3s include the opening cysteine and the closing phenylalanine or tryptophan. The order of the fields is V gene, J gene, D gene, CDR3 protein, CDR3 DNA. D genes are given only for firm matches.

TRBV4-1	TRBJ1-2	TRBD1	CASSIDRAKSF	TGCGCCAGCAGCATCGACAGGGCCAAGAGCTTC
TRBV4-1	TRBJ1-6	-	CASSQDRTGGQSSYNSPLHF	TGCGCCAGCAGCCAAGATAGGACGGGGGGCCAGAGCTCCTATAATTCACCCCTCCACTTT
TRBV11-2	TRBJ1-1	-	CASSLTDSRMNTEAFF	TGTGCCAGCAGCTTAACCGACAGTCGCATGAACACTGAAGCTTTCTTT
TRBV5-6	TRBJ2-5	-	CASSLTGTVLQETQYF	TGTGCCAGCAGCCTGACAGGCACCGTACTTCAAGAGACCCAGTACTTC
TRBV7-8	TRBJ1-5	-	CASSLRTAEQPQHF	TGTGCCAGCAGCTTACGGACAGCCGAGCAGCCCCAGCATTTT
TRBV5-4	TRBJ2-5	-	CASSPSVQETQYF	TGTGCCAGCAGCCCTTCGGTCCAAGAGACCCAGTACTTC
TRBV6-5	TRBJ2-7	-	CASSYSGGFSYEQYF	TGTGCCAGCAGTTACTCGGGAGGTTTCTCCTACGAGCAGTACTTC
TRBV7-9	TRBJ1-6	TRBD1	CASSPGTDLNSPLHF	TGTGCCAGCAGCCCAGGGACAGATCTTAATTCACCCCTCCACTTT
TRBV2	TRBJ2-2	-	CASREGITGELFF	TGTGCCAGCAGGGAGGGAATCACCGGGGAGCTGTTTTTT
TRBV4-2	TRBJ2-1	TRBD2	CASSQNLLAGGQIEQFF	TGTGCCAGCAGCCAAAATTTACTAGCGGGGGGGCAGATTGAGCAGTTCTTC
TRBV4-3	TRBJ2-1	-	CASSQDRDFEQFF	TGCGCCAGCAGCCAAGACAGGGATTTTGAGCAGTTCTTC
TRBV7-3	TRBJ1-3	-	CASSSSAASGNTIYF	TGTGCCAGCAGCTCCTCGGCGGCCTCTGGAAACACCATATATTTT
TRBV6-1	TRBJ1-2	TRBD1	CASRGQNYGYTF	TGTGCCAGCAGGGGACAGAACTATGGCTACACCTTC
TRBV30	TRBJ1-2	TRBD1	CAWRAGTGGLRNYGYTF	TGTGCCTGGAGGGCCGGGACAGGGGGCCTTCGGAACTATGGCTACACCTTC
TRBV2	TRBJ2-5	-	CASNWRVGPSQRETQYF	TGTGCCAGCAATTGGAGGGTAGGCCCTTCCCAACGGGAGACCCAGTACTTC
TRBV7-2	TRBJ2-3	-	CASSLASGTDTQYF	TGTGCCAGCAGCTTAGCTTCAGGCACAGATACGCAGTATTTT
TRBV9	TRBJ2-1	-	CASSRAAGSPNEQFF	TGTGCCAGCAGCCGCGCGGCGGGAAGCCCAAATGAGCAGTTCTTC